The clone carrying this T cell receptor (beta chain) showed up just a few times. Its matching antigen is unknown. This record comes from a study of identical twins. The study, taken as a whole, reports: Within monozygotic twins, out-of-frame TCR alpha sharing was underestimated by the models. Conclusions relied on cross-sectional statistical analysis, not following the same donors.

From the 5' RACE reads, TCRdb called clonotypes with MiXCR, one entry per CDR3 protein. The table has around 550,000 distinct CDR3 sequences, around 15% seen once. The CDR3 extends over 14 amino acids. The ends lost 5 bases at V and 5 bases at J; junction bases unmatched: 0. These same data were also listed under a study on yellow fever vaccine responses in identical twins. This second report adds: Twins reportedly appeared to share part of their vaccine T cell response while keeping part individual.

Sequenced material: CD4+ T cells sorted from blood. The rearrangement joins TRBV12-3 or TRBV12-4 to TRBJ2-2; 12 nucleotides agree with TRBD2. This sequence was found in a woman younger than 30 in good health. The DNA for the CDR3 is TGTGCCAGCAGTACTAGCGGGAGGACCGGGGAGCTGTTTTTT. Its translation: CASSTSGRTGELFF.